This entry is about one T cell receptor beta chain. Its antigen is still unknown. One base away there is no much larger clone; base qualities are not given. The germline V gene supplies CDR1 SGHAT and CDR2 FQNNGV. The junction shows trimming of 4 bases on V and 6 bases on J, and the gene matches do not reach 8 bases of it. From cysteine to phenylalanine, the CDR3 is 14 amino acids long. Solely the CDR3 DNA is kept, with 42 bases framed from the first base. Library preparation employed 5' RACE. Instrument used: NextSeq 500. To correct for sequencing error and PCR bias, the TCR library protocol tagged individual cDNA molecules with unique molecular identifiers. Sequencing covered both TCR alpha and beta chains, and within each sample the abundances of alpha and beta sequences were tightly co-correlated. On the authors' methods: Decombinator V4 was used to perform V gene, J gene and CDR3 annotation of TCR sequences. Expanded TCRs were defined as changing significantly between any two time points under a Poisson model with p below 0.0001. TCR abundances were normalised to the total number of TCRs sequenced per sample and expressed as counts per million. TRAV1-2 paired with TRAJ12, TRAJ20 or TRAJ33 defined MAIT TCRs, while TRAV10 paired with TRAJ18 defined iNKT TCRs. VDJdb, accessed 1 November 2021, was searched for CMV, EBV and SARS-CoV-2 annotated TCRs, excluding TCRs annotated for multiple antigens. The public sequencing data were trimmed at Q25 with fastp and processed into clonotypes with MiXCR by TCRdb, which kept only in-frame beta chains. Every distinct CDR3 protein forms one entry, paired with its most common genes and DNA. TCRdb assigned the V and J calls; the authors' analysis was not used. This sample holds tens of thousands of distinct CDR3 sequences; roughly a tenth were observed only once. Around 8% of the sample goes to the ten largest clones.

The study was a case-control design nested within a healthcare worker cohort in London, UK, with weekly nasopharyngeal swab PCR tests and blood sampling. Healthcare workers were recruited between 23 and 31 March 2020, during the week of the UK lockdown, and were followed weekly for up to about 15 weeks. The source of the sample is a study of early T cells in non-severe SARS-CoV-2 infection (dated by TCRdb to about 2021). Looking at the study overall: TCR sequencing used bulk RNA from unsorted whole blood, so alpha and beta chains could not be paired.

Summary of the overall study and its limitations: VDJdb matching was skewed toward anti-spike CD8 responses and likely underestimated virus-specific expansions by missing private and CD4 specificities.

The receptor comes from an adult who was a healthcare worker with PCR-confirmed SARS-CoV-2 infection or an uninfected control (not recorded which). The input for sequencing was whole blood, taken at baseline. This chain is built from TRBV11-2 and TRBJ1-1, with 7 bases matching TRBD1. The bases are TGTGCCAGCAGCTCCCCCCAGGGGGGGCCTGAAGCTTTCTTT. Translated, it reads CASSSPQGGPEAFF. With all but the CDR3 taken from the reference TRBV11-2 and TRBJ1-1 genes, the full variable domain is: EAGVAQSPRYKIIEKRQSVAFWCNPISGHATLYWYQQILGQGPKLLIQFQNNGVVDDSQLPKDRFSAERLKGVDSTLKIQPAKLEDSAVYLCASSSPQGGPEAFFGQGTRLTVV.